This is a list of T cell receptor beta chains from one sample in a study of technical replicates of blood from several donors. Assay: immunoSEQ multiplex PCR; the TCRdb copy retains only in-frame clones and omits some. The sample carries some 60,000 clones, over 85% recorded once. The material sequenced was PBMCs. These receptors originate from a human donor in good health. Some clones in this sample may be carry-over from other donors' samples. CDR3s leave out the opening cysteine and the closing phenylalanine or tryptophan.

v_gene: TRBV9; j_gene: TRBJ2-2; CDR3aa: ASSVVSYNTGELF
v_gene: TRBV11-2; j_gene: TRBJ2-7; CDR3aa: ASSVTSGSWYEQY
v_gene: TRBV18; j_gene: TRBJ1-2; CDR3aa: ASSPGQGAYSGYT
v_gene: TRBV4-3; j_gene: TRBJ1-6; CDR3aa: ASSQTAPNSPLH
v_gene: TRBV7-9; j_gene: TRBJ1-3; CDR3aa: ASREQASGNTIY
v_gene: TRBV2; j_gene: TRBJ2-2; CDR3aa: ASSEQGSNTGELF
v_gene: TRBV19; j_gene: TRBJ2-7; CDR3aa: ASSAGGGSSWSYEQY
v_gene: TRBV5-8; j_gene: TRBJ1-6; CDR3aa: ASSPGQYNSPLH
v_gene: TRBV12-5; j_gene: TRBJ1-1; CDR3aa: ASGDRGDTEAF
v_gene: TRBV27; j_gene: TRBJ2-7; CDR3aa: ASSLRGREAYEQY
v_gene: TRBV4-3; j_gene: TRBJ1-2; CDR3aa: ASSQDFTLVVGYT
v_gene: TRBV7-8; j_gene: TRBJ2-7; CDR3aa: ASSLSAGEQYEQY
v_gene: TRBV6-1; j_gene: TRBJ2-1; CDR3aa: ASRPGGTGQDEQF
v_gene: TRBV4-3; j_gene: TRBJ2-7; CDR3aa: ASSQDLPASYEQY
v_gene: TRBV6-6; j_gene: TRBJ2-1; CDR3aa: ASILAGGYNEQF
v_gene: TRBV7-9; j_gene: TRBJ2-1; CDR3aa: ASSIGLAGGRYNEQF
v_gene: TRBV6-1; j_gene: TRBJ1-2; CDR3aa: ASSTLTGTGSGYT
v_gene: TRBV7-6; j_gene: TRBJ2-7; CDR3aa: ASSSRTGTTYEQY
v_gene: TRBV5-1; j_gene: TRBJ2-5; CDR3aa: ASSRLIAGLAGGETQY
v_gene: TRBV4-3; j_gene: TRBJ2-3; CDR3aa: ASSHKRAGRVDTQY
v_gene: TRBV4-3; j_gene: TRBJ1-5; CDR3aa: ASSQDRGYSNQPQH
v_gene: TRBV15; j_gene: TRBJ2-7; CDR3aa: ATSGPQAGAYEQY
v_gene: TRBV4-1; j_gene: TRBJ2-3; CDR3aa: ASSQESAHSTDTQY
v_gene: TRBV27; j_gene: TRBJ1-5; CDR3aa: ASSPYLGVDQPQH
v_gene: TRBV5-4; j_gene: TRBJ2-7; CDR3aa: ASSYLAGGSYEQY
v_gene: TRBV4-1; j_gene: TRBJ2-2; CDR3aa: ASSLLEVAGVTGELF